This TCR beta chain came from a study of blood T cell repertoires in COVID-19. Study information: COVID-19 samples collected from the United States, Italy and Spain covered acute and convalescent phases. PBMCs, B-cell-depleted T cells, or T cells provided the cDNA or gDNA that made up the material.

The authors' processing: Estimation of nucleated cell counts relied on the amplification of reference gene primers. TCRdb keeps only in-frame clones here, not all; method: immunoSEQ multiplex PCR. The DNA was the basis for D and trimming; V, J and clone size are from that table. The profile shows about 310,000 clones, 80% to 90% of them singletons. After removal of 3 bases from V and 1 base from J, the junction contained 9 bases not matched to a gene. CDR1 SGDLS and CDR2 YYNGEE come from the germline V gene. The CDR3 covers 18 residues. This chain links TRBV9 with TRBJ2-5, with 13 bases lining up with TRBD2. The specimen sequenced was peripheral blood. The receptor's source is a man aged 45 to 65 with active or convalescent COVID-19. CDR3: CASSELTSGGAPQETQYF. Written as DNA, the CDR3 is TGTGCCAGCAGCGAACTTACTAGCGGGGGGGCCCCCCAAGAGACCCAGTACTTC. The full variable domain, rest sourced from reference TRBV9 and TRBJ2-5, is DSGVTQTPKHLITATGQRVTLRCSPRSGDLSVYWYQQSLDQGLQFLIQYYNGEERAKGNILERFSAQQFPDLHSELNLSSLELGDSALYFCASSELTSGGAPQETQYFGPGTRLLVL.